A selection of T cell receptor beta chains follows, all from one sample in a study of T cells in Graves' hyperthyroidism and ophthalmopathy. TCRdb reprocessed the multiplex PCR reads with MiXCR, giving one entry per CDR3 protein. The sample holds about 600,000 distinct CDR3 sequences, more than 13% seen once. Sequenced input: blood. All receptors derive from a young woman with Graves' ophthalmopathy. CDR3s include the opening cysteine and the closing phenylalanine or tryptophan.

>TRBV6-2/TRBV6-3|TRBJ1-2
CASSPRDRLNYGYTF
>TRBV20-1|TRBJ1-1
CSYIRELNTEAFF
>TRBV11-3|TRBJ2-3
CASSLARLAASTDTQYF
>TRBV6-5|TRBJ1-1
CASSYHPGRRNTEAFF
>TRBV5-1|TRBJ2-1
CASSLVGGRSGNEQFF
>TRBV11-3|TRBJ2-4
CASSQGNRGLAKNIQYF
>TRBV19|TRBJ2-7
CASSIRGGSPEQYF
>TRBV19|TRBJ1-5
CASSILRETNQPQHF
>TRBV5-1|TRBJ2-1
CASSGLAGSSSYNEQFF
>TRBV13|TRBJ2-5
CASSLGRQGRETQYF
>TRBV9|TRBJ1-2
CASSGDRGGYTF
>TRBV9|TRBJ2-7
CASSSSWASTAGEQYF
>TRBV30|TRBJ1-1
CAWSQYYRVEAFF
>TRBV12-3/TRBV12-4|TRBJ1-4
CASSLALRTGRRTNEKLFF
>TRBV28|TRBJ2-3
CASHAPLGGTRTDTQYF
>TRBV14|TRBJ1-1
CASSQDQIYLGTEAFF
>TRBV10-3|TRBJ2-7
CAISRRGSTYEQYF
>TRBV7-3|TRBJ2-6
CASSYTGRFSGANVLTF
>TRBV6-1|TRBJ2-5
CASSYNPGRWETQYF
>TRBV27|TRBJ2-4
CASSLTGSNDHTQYF
>TRBV20-1|TRBJ2-5
CSASRTSGNGKETQYF
>TRBV30|TRBJ1-1
CAWSLRGGTEAFF
>TRBV19|TRBJ1-5
CASSFIAADPGNQPQHF
>TRBV4-1|TRBJ1-1
CASSPLGGVGTEAFF
>TRBV7-9|TRBJ2-7
CASSPLLGQGNEQYF